One sample yielded the 4 T cell receptor delta chains listed below, sequenced in a study of gamma delta lymphoproliferative disorders and STAT genes. TCRdb re-processed the multiplex PCR reads via CATT. Of around 2,800 delta-chain clones in the sample, roughly 1.2% were seen once. Sequencing used genomic DNA taken from PBMCs of patients and controls. Sample: blood. Receptors originate from a human donor in good health.

In its sample, this clone was seen a few times. Since a far larger clone is one base different, this is likely a read error. This same CDR3 is encoded by further DNA sequences in the sample. V usage is TRDV2 and J usage is TRDJ1; D is perhaps TRDD3 (5 bases). The germline V gene has CDR1 GEAIGNYY and CDR2 EKD. The CDR3 is 14 residues long. The CDR3 is CACDAIMGTDKLIF. CDR3 bases: TGCGCCTGTGACGCAATTATGGGGACCGATAAACTCATCTTT.

In regard to this clone: TCRdb has a much larger clone's protein, which differs at residue 5 from the translation of this DNA, likely because of a read error; what is shown is the protein translated from the DNA. The chain combines TRDV1 with TRDJ1; D might be TRDD3 (9 bases). CDR3 length: 19 amino acids. Germline loops: CDR1 TSWWSYY, CDR2 QGS. Trimming took off 4 bases at V and 4 bases at J, with 28 bases between the two ends. The CDR3 sequence is CALGGAFLKGIRTSDKLIF. DNA of the CDR3: TGTGCTCTTGGGGGGGCCTTCCTAAAGGGGATACGGACAAGCGATAAACTCATCTTT.

This clone was seen a few times. A read error is the likely source, as a far larger clone sits one nucleotide away. The chain links TRDV2 to TRDJ3, with 12 bases that match TRDD3. CDR1 GEAIGNYY and CDR2 EKD come from the germline V gene. The CDR3 contains 23 residues. In DNA form, the CDR3 reads TGTGCCTGTGACACGATCTCACTGGGGGATACTAGGGCCTCTTCCTGGGGCACCCGACAGATGTTTTTC. Its translation: CACDTISLGDTRASSWGTRQMFF.

There are a few counts of this clone. It is likely a read error: a sequence one base away is far more abundant. Other DNA sequences within the sample encode an identical CDR3. This CDR3 is CACDTVSTLPWVLGDTVATPDKLIF. CDR3 sequence (DNA): TGCGCCTGTGACACCGTATCTACCCTTCCTTGGGTACTGGGGGATACAGTTGCTACTCCCGATAAACTCATCTTT. The gene calls are TRDV2 and TRDJ1; TRDD3 matches 12 bases. Germline values: CDR1 GEAIGNYY, CDR2 EKD. CDR3 size: 25 residues.